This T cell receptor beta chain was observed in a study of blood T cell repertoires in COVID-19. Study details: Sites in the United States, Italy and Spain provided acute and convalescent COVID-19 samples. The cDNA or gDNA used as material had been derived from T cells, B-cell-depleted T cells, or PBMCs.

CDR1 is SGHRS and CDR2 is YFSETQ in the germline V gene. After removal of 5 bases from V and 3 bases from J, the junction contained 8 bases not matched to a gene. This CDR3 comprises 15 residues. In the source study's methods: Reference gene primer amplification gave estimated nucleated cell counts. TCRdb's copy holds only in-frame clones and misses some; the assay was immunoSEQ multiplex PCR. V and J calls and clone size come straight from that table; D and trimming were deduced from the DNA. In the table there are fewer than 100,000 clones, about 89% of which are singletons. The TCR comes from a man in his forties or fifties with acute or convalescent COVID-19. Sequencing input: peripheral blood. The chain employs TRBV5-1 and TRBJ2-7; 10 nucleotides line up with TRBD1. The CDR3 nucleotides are TGCGCCAGCAGTTCCGGACAGGGGGGATTCTACGAGCAGTACTTC. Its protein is CASSSGQGGFYEQYF.